This TCR beta chain was found in a study of T cells in Graves' hyperthyroidism and ophthalmopathy. Study-wide background: Before any treatment, at initial diagnosis, peripheral blood was collected.

This clonotype was found many times. The antigen is undetermined. Study results and limitations: Most clonotypes expanded in the thyroid (above 0.001) were also present in blood.

Graves' hyperthyroidism qualified as stable when ophthalmopathy did not progress within 18 months. Participants, patients aged 18 to 65, had newly diagnosed hyperthyroidism with a duration under 2 months. It was RNA transcripts that yielded the amplified TCR beta CDR3 regions. The TCR CDR3 was amplified in a first-round RT-PCR using the HTBI primer set. In TCRdb, the multiplex PCR reads were re-called with MiXCR into one record per CDR3 protein. The sample consists of around 280,000 distinct CDR3 sequences, around 15% of them appearing once. The sequence was collected from a woman between 40 and 50 years old with Graves' hyperthyroidism. Material for sequencing was blood.

In DNA, the CDR3 is TGTGCCAGCAGTGGGGGTGACAGGGCCAAGACTGAAGCTTTCTTT. This gives the protein CASSGGDRAKTEAFF. The chain combines TRBV28 with TRBJ1-1; 7 bases line up with TRBD1. Germline values: CDR1 MDHEN, CDR2 SYDVKM. Unmatched junction bases numbered 11, after V lost 5 bases and J lost 5 bases. The CDR3 runs 15 residues.